Listed here are 3 T cell receptor beta chains from one sample, sequenced in a study of T cell responses to AZD1222 COVID-19 vaccine. TCRdb keeps only in-frame clones here, not all; method: immunoSEQ multiplex PCR. This sample has about 150,000 clones, with 75% to 95% found just once. The sequences come from peripheral blood, collected on day 0 of AZD1222 vaccination. The receptors come from an adult in good health.

The rearrangement joins TRBV18 to TRBJ2-3; TRBD2 is a possible D gene (5 bases). V was pared by 3 bases and J by 4 bases, with 11 bases between. The CDR3 contains 14 residues. Germline V gene sequence: CDR1 KGHSH, CDR2 LQKENI. Here the CDR3 reads CASSPPGNADTQYF. Here the CDR3 DNA reads TGTGCCAGCTCACCCCCCGGGAACGCAGATACGCAGTATTTT.

The chain uses TRBV30 and TRBJ2-2; tentatively, D is TRBD1 or TRBD2 (5 bases each). CDR3 size: 14 residues. V shed 4 bases and J shed 2 bases, with 11 bases lying between them. Looked up from germline, CDR1 is GTSNPN and CDR2 is SVGIG (reference sequence). CDR3 sequence reads: CAWTEDTNTGELFF. The CDR3, as DNA: TGTGCCTGGACGGAGGACACAAACACCGGGGAGCTGTTTTTT.

The chain is built from TRBV19 and TRBJ1-5; D might be TRBD1 (6 bases). The CDR3 length is 20 residues. Germline assignment: CDR1 LNHDA and CDR2 SQIVND (reference sequence). Trimming pared 3 bases from V and 2 bases from J, leaving 26 bases between. The CDR3 region is CASSIRKKAGEEMGNQPQHF. The CDR3 DNA sequence: TGTGCCAGTAGTATCAGGAAGAAGGCAGGGGAAGAGATGGGCAATCAGCCCCAGCATTTT.